This T cell receptor beta chain is drawn from a study of T cell responses to AZD1222 COVID-19 vaccine. Study-level background: Second doses at about 4 or about 12 weeks were pooled.

Sequencing was performed with immunoSEQ multiplex PCR; in TCRdb, only in-frame clones are kept and a portion is missing. This table holds tens of thousands of clones, approximately 86% found once. The CDR3 runs to 14 residues. Trimming removed 5 bases at V and 6 bases at J, with 14 bases between. Germline CDR1 and CDR2: MDHEN and SYDVKM. This TCR derives from an adult in good health. This specimen consisted of peripheral blood, obtained on day 0 of AZD1222 vaccination. V gene TRBV28 combines with J gene TRBJ1-3; D is undetermined. CDR3 nucleotide sequence: TGTGCCAGCAGTCCCGGCGGGTCAATAAACACCATATATTTT. Translation: CASSPGGSINTIYF.